This paragraph covers one TCR beta chain sequence. This clone was counted a few times. The clone's antigen remains unknown. No quality values exist for individual bases; no much larger clone is one base distant. V and J lose 5 bases and 2 bases, and a span of 18 bases separates them. In the germline V gene, CDR1 corresponds to SGHVS and CDR2 to FNYEAQ. The CDR3 numbers 16 residues from cysteine through phenylalanine. Of the read, only the CDR3 DNA is kept; its 48 bases are in frame from base 1. The sample comes from a study of beta chain features in type 1 diabetes (dated by TCRdb to 2016 to 2018). Looking at the study overall: No differences in mean age, gender distribution, total cell number or subset yield were found between patients and healthy donors. A total of roughly 100 million sorted cells were examined across all samples, and the number of cells per subset was strongly correlated with RNA yield. In the study, recently diagnosed type 1 diabetes patients and matched healthy donors were compared on the TCRB repertoires of their sorted circulating CD4+ T cell subsets. Regulatory and stem cell-like memory subsets were isolated from only 8 patients and 8 healthy donors, whereas naive and central memory subsets came from all 30 or so donors.

Overall study results and their limits: Naive, central memory and regulatory TCRB repertoires appeared to be more similar among patients than among healthy donors. A moderate but significant shortening of TCRB CDR3 length was observed in type 1 diabetes patients in all four CD4+ subsets. PCR might favor shorter templates, but patient and control samples were amplified and corrected together, so any skew would affect both groups equally. Because cDNA was sequenced instead of genomic DNA, activated cells with high expression could be over-represented, although the groups did not differ in activation or CD3 levels. At VDJ recombination sites, type 1 diabetes patients had fewer insertions and more deleted nucleotides, which implies abnormalities in thymic rearrangement. Because the HLA sub-analyses included only small numbers of individuals, any influence of HLA type on TCRB rearrangement was left unresolved.

From each donor, a single peripheral blood sample of approximately 120 mL on average was drawn into heparinised tubes. A BD FACSAria II was used to sort naive, central memory, regulatory and stem cell-like memory CD4+ T cells with a panel that included CD45RO, CCR7, CD25, CD127, CD95 and CD27. Purity was above 95% for every sorted population. PBMCs were separated immediately by Lymphoprep density gradient centrifugation and were stained directly, without being cultured. So that batch effects would be minimized, each experiment stained and sorted samples in pairs, pairing one healthy donor with one patient. The High Capacity cDNA Reverse Transcription Kit was used to reverse transcribe all of the isolated RNA, meaning that expressed TCRB transcripts were what got sequenced. Deep immunoSEQ sequencing was applied to naive, central memory and regulatory T cell samples, giving an average of around 3.4 million total reads per sample. Sorted cells were lysed in RLT buffer and RNA was extracted with DNase-treated RNeasy Micro or Mini kits, depending on cell number. Each cell subset was processed separately to prevent cross-contamination, with patient and healthy donor samples processed together. Using the immunoSEQ multiplex PCR, TCRB sequences were amplified from cDNA into 87-bp fragments spanning the CDR3 region. Amplicons were sequenced on the Illumina HiSeq platform. Processing in the source paper ran as follows. Synthetic template baselines were used to correct PCR bias computationally, reads within Hamming distance 2 were collapsed together, and singletons that could not be merged were discarded. Reads were aligned against IMGT so that V, D and J genes, CDR3 length and insertions or deletions at six rearrangement sites could be assigned. Clonotype counts were normalized to sorted cell number within each subset before computing true diversity and Gini coefficients with the tcR R package. The overlap coefficient, calculated on TCRB nucleotide sequences, was used to measure repertoire sharing. Out-of-frame TCRB sequences from naive cells were analyzed to stand in for the pre-selection repertoire. This immuneACCESS table, as held by TCRdb, lists in-frame sequences with V and J called but not all clones. Of the missing ones, under half trace to an unresolved V gene in checked studies; the others have no known cause. That table gives V, J and clone size, and the DNA gave D and trimming. This sample is represented by 500,000 to 850,000 clones; about 14% of them were singletons. The ten top clones hold 0.04% of the sample.

The TCR comes from a man between 18 and 35 years old with type 1 diabetes. The sequence links TRBV7-6 to TRBJ1-2; the D gene is perhaps TRBD1, from 5 matching bases. The sample taken for sequencing was naive CD4+ T cells from blood. What this sample's cell subset or site label stands for: true naive CD4+ T cells. The CDR3 corresponds to CASSQRGATSNYGYTF. In nucleotide form, the sequence is TGTGCCAGCAGCCAACGGGGCGCGACGTCCAACTATGGCTACACCTTC.